The next 32 T cell receptor beta chains were all read from a single sample in a study of cytomegalovirus exposure and HLA in healthy donors. Primers for the PCR totalled 60 Vbeta and 13 Jbeta. TCRdb's copy holds only in-frame clones and misses some; the assay was immunoSEQ multiplex PCR. The sample records 130,000 or so clones, approximately 80% being singletons. The specimen sequenced was PBMCs. Receptors were obtained from a woman under 30 in good health and CMV-seropositive.

The chain combines TRBV7-9 with TRBJ1-4; D call uncertain. CDR1 is SEHNR and CDR2 is FQNEAQ in the germline V gene (reference sequence). Trimming took 5 bases from V and 4 from J, leaving 20 bases between them. The CDR3 covers 17 residues. This CDR3 is CASSLAGLGLINEKLFF. CDR3 DNA: TGTGCCAGCAGCCTGGCTGGATTGGGCCTTATTAATGAAAAACTGTTTTTT.

Only a few counts were recorded for this clone. The chain joins TRBV19 to TRBJ1-3; D might be TRBD1 (6 bases). The CDR3 loop spans 15 amino acids. V was clipped by 9 bases and J by 0 bases, with 15 bases between them. Germline loops: CDR1 LNHDA, CDR2 SQIVND (reference sequence). CDR3 nucleotide sequence: TGTGCCAGCGATCAAACAGGGACCTCTGGAAACACCATATATTTT. This codes for CASDQTGTSGNTIYF. The full variable domain, in which reference TRBV19 and TRBJ1-3 provide the parts outside the CDR3, is DGGITQSPKYLFRKEGQNVTLSCEQNLNHDAMYWYRQDPGQGLRLIYYSQIVNDFQKGDIAEGYSVSREKKESFPLTVTSAQKNPTAFYLCASDQTGTSGNTIYFGEGSWLTVV.

The chain employs TRBV9 and TRBJ2-1; 8 nucleotides line up with TRBD2. The CDR3 has 15 amino acids. Per germline, CDR1 SGDLS and CDR2 YYNGEE. The V and J ends lost 3 bases and 7 bases, in that order; junction bases with no gene match: 9. The CDR3 spells CASSADGGAGNEQFF. As DNA, the CDR3 is TGTGCCAGCAGCGCCGACGGGGGGGCCGGGAATGAGCAGTTCTTC.

CDR3 residues: CASSVYEGASYGYTF. The CDR3 nucleotides are TGTGCCAGCAGCGTATATGAGGGGGCGAGCTATGGCTACACCTTC. The chain carries TRBV9 and TRBJ1-2, with 7 bases that match TRBD1. CDR3 size: 15 residues. The V gene end was trimmed by 1 base and the J gene end by 4 bases; junction bases not matched to a gene: 7. Germline V gene data show CDR1 as SGDLS and CDR2 as YYNGEE. Together with reference TRBV9 and TRBJ1-2, the CDR3 gives the full variable domain: DSGVTQTPKHLITATGQRVTLRCSPRSGDLSVYWYQQSLDQGLQFLIQYYNGEERAKGNILERFSAQQFPDLHSELNLSSLELGDSALYFCASSVYEGASYGYTFGSGTRLTVV.

The chain carries TRBV5-4 and TRBJ2-2; TRBD2 is a possible D gene (6 bases). Per the germline V gene, CDR1 is SGHNT and CDR2 is YYREEE (reference sequence). V was pared by 4 bases and J by 3 bases, with 19 bases between. This CDR3 region has 17 residues. CDR3 coding DNA: TGTGCCAGCAGCCCCTCCGTAGTAGCGGTGTACACCGGGGAGCTGTTTTTT. Translating it yields CASSPSVVAVYTGELFF.

This clone was detected only a few times. The rearrangement joins TRBV11-2 to TRBJ2-3; unclear D gene. Germline V gene sequence: CDR1 SGHAT, CDR2 FQNNGV. The CDR3 extends over 12 amino acids. The ends were cut back, 9 bases at V and 2 bases at J, with 9 bases in the middle. DNA for the CDR3: TGTGCCAGAGAGAGAACCACAGATACGCAGTATTTT. This sequence encodes CARERTTDTQYF. Complete variable domain (other parts from reference TRBV11-2 and TRBJ2-3): EAGVAQSPRYKIIEKRQSVAFWCNPISGHATLYWYQQILGQGPKLLIQFQNNGVVDDSQLPKDRFSAERLKGVDSTLKIQPAKLEDSAVYLCARERTTDTQYFGPGTRLTVL.

V gene TRBV4-1 combines with J gene TRBJ2-7; 9 nucleotides line up with TRBD1. Germline loops: CDR1 MGHRA, CDR2 YSYEKL. The V segment lost 2 bases and the J segment 6 bases; nucleotides outside the gene matches: 8. This CDR3 is 15 amino acids long. CDR3 bases: TGCGCCAGCAGCCAATACCCGGGACAGGGTTCCGAGCAGTACTTC. Amino acid sequence: CASSQYPGQGSEQYF.

This chain links TRBV10-3 with TRBJ2-1, with TRBD1 matching 7 bases. Germline values: CDR1 ENHRY, CDR2 SYGVKD. The CDR3 runs 15 residues. The V and J ends lost 4 bases and 5 bases, in that order; junction bases with no gene match: 8. CDR3 residues: CAISVSDRSNNEQFF. The CDR3 region has the DNA TGTGCCATCAGTGTATCGGACAGGAGCAACAATGAGCAGTTCTTC.

V is TRBV2 and J is TRBJ2-1; a possible D gene is TRBD1 (7 bases). This CDR3 is built from 15 residues. Trimming stripped 8 bases from V and 6 bases from J, with 20 bases between. In germline, CDR1 is SNHLY, CDR2 FYNNEI. In DNA, the CDR3 is TGTGCCAGCGGCAGCCTGTCAGGGGGGACCAATGAGCAGTTCTTC. It encodes CASGSLSGGTNEQFF.

In this sample, this clone turned up once. The chain is built from TRBV5-4 and TRBJ2-5, with 9 positions matching TRBD1. The V and J ends lost 1 base and 4 bases, in that order; junction bases with no gene match: 2. The CDR3 totals 14 residues. Germline V gene sequence: CDR1 SGHNT, CDR2 YYREEE (reference sequence). The CDR3 sequence is CASSLTGQGETQYF. Written as DNA, the CDR3 is TGTGCCAGCAGCTTGACGGGACAGGGAGAGACCCAGTACTTC.

The genes are TRBV5-5 and TRBJ1-5, with D tentatively TRBD1 (6 bases). Germline V gene data show CDR1 as SGHKS and CDR2 as YYEKEE (reference sequence). The CDR3 loop spans 15 amino acids. V lost 3 bases and J lost 0, with 10 bases in between. The CDR3 loop reads CASSSGQYSNQPQHF. DNA for the CDR3: TGTGCCAGCAGCTCCGGACAGTATAGCAATCAGCCCCAGCATTTT.

The chain links TRBV10-3 to TRBJ2-1, with D maybe TRBD1 (5 bases). The CDR3 sequence is 15 residues long. Germline-derived CDR1 and CDR2 are ENHRY and SYGVKD. V lost 0 bases to trimming and J lost 7 bases, with 13 bases between them. CDR3 DNA sequence: TGTGCCATCAGTGAGTCGATGACAGTCAAAAATGAGCAGTTCTTC. Protein sequence: CAISESMTVKNEQFF.

This chain connects TRBV7-6 to TRBJ2-5; 9 bases are a match to TRBD2. The V segment lost 2 bases and the J segment 3 bases; nucleotides outside the gene matches: 4. This CDR3 region has 15 residues. Germline V lookup: CDR1 SGHVS, CDR2 FNYEAQ. This CDR3 reads CASSLRAGGKETQYF. CDR3 in DNA: TGTGCCAGCAGCTTACGAGCGGGGGGTAAAGAGACCCAGTACTTC.

The gene calls are TRBV10-3 and TRBJ1-2; D call uncertain. Germline CDR1 and CDR2: ENHRY and SYGVKD. The V end lost 0 bases, the J end lost 0 bases, and 11 bases lay between the germline ends. This CDR3 is built from 16 residues. CDR3 in DNA: TGTGCCATCAGTGAGTCTTTCGGGAACGCTAACTATGGCTACACCTTC. It is translated as CAISESFGNANYGYTF.

J is TRBJ1-2 and V is TRBV6-5; possible D gene TRBD1, 6 bases. Germline V lookup: CDR1 MNHEY, CDR2 SVGAGI. CDR3 size: 15 residues. The V and J ends lost 2 bases and 2 bases respectively, with 12 bases between them. The CDR3: CASSYGGARNYGYTF. The CDR3 coding sequence is TGTGCCAGCAGTTACGGGGGGGCTAGAAACTATGGCTACACCTTC.

This clone was detected a few times. In DNA, the CDR3 is TGTGCCAGCAGCTGGCAGGGAAACACTGAAGCTTTCTTT. Translation: CASSWQGNTEAFF. The V gene is TRBV6-5, the J gene TRBJ1-1; a weak D match, TRBD1 (5 bases). The CDR3 contains 13 residues. Germline assignment: CDR1 MNHEY and CDR2 SVGAGI. The germline V and J ends were trimmed by 6 bases and 2 bases, with 10 bases remaining between them.

The chain recombines TRBV18 with TRBJ2-5; possibly TRBD2 for D (6 bases). Germline CDR1 is KGHSH and CDR2 is LQKENI. Trimming cost V 3 bases and J 2 bases, with 7 bases left between them. This CDR3 is 13 amino acids long. In DNA form, the CDR3 reads TGTGCCAGCTCACCCGGGGGTCAAGAGACCCAGTACTTC. Translated, it gives CASSPGGQETQYF.

In this sample, this clone turned up once. V gene TRBV25-1 combines with J gene TRBJ2-5; 12 nucleotides line up with TRBD2. The CDR3 runs 15 residues. Germline CDR1 and CDR2: MGHDK and SYGVNS. The V and J ends lost 9 bases and 5 bases, in that order; junction bases with no gene match: 10. The CDR3 nucleotides read TGTGCCAGGCTAATCCCGGGACTAGCGGGCGAGACCCAGTACTTC. It is translated as CARLIPGLAGETQYF.

This sequence joins TRBV11-3 and TRBJ2-1; 8 bases line up with TRBD2. CDR3 size: 15 residues. The V and J ends lost 5 bases and 4 bases, in that order; junction bases with no gene match: 7. CDR1 and CDR2 from the germline V gene are SGHNT and YENEEA. The chain's CDR3 is CASSPRGGIYNEQFF. CDR3 DNA: TGTGCCAGCAGCCCACGGGGGGGCATATACAATGAGCAGTTCTTC.

The J gene is TRBJ1-5, the V gene TRBV6-4; 7 nucleotides line up with TRBD1. The CDR3 is 13 residues long. CDR1 MRHNA and CDR2 SNTAGT come from the germline V gene. The J segment lost 5 bases and the V segment lost 6 bases, leaving 4 bases of the junction unmatched. The CDR3 sequence is CASSTGEHQPQHF. As DNA, the CDR3 is TGTGCCAGCAGCACAGGGGAGCATCAGCCCCAGCATTTT.

A note on this clone: The sample carries other DNA sequences with the same CDR3. V gene TRBV28 combines with J gene TRBJ1-5, with a weak D call TRBD1 (6 bases). V shed 3 bases and J shed 6 bases, with 6 bases lying between them. Germline V gives CDR1 MDHEN, CDR2 SYDVKM. This CDR3 is built from 12 residues. The CDR3 DNA reads TGTGCCAGCAGTTTGACAGGTCAGCCCCAGCATTTT. This gives the protein CASSLTGQPQHF.

V is TRBV10-1 and J is TRBJ2-2; possibly TRBD2 for D (6 bases). CDR1 and CDR2 from the germline V gene are WNHNN and SYGVQD (reference sequence). V lost 5 bases to trimming and J lost 2 bases, with 12 bases between them. This CDR3 is 15 amino acids long. Here the CDR3 reads CASSPRGVNTGELFF. The CDR3 DNA reads as TGCGCCAGCAGTCCCCGCGGGGTCAACACCGGGGAGCTGTTTTTT.

There are a few counts of this clone. This chain joins TRBV10-1 and TRBJ2-5; 9 bases are a match to TRBD2. The CDR3 loop spans 15 amino acids. With 4 bases clipped from V and 1 base from J, the junction kept 4 bases outside the gene matches. CDR1 is WNHNN and CDR2 is SYGVQD in the germline V gene (reference sequence). This chain's CDR3 is CASSGLAGTQETQYF. CDR3 nucleotides: TGCGCCAGCAGTGGGCTAGCGGGGACCCAAGAGACCCAGTACTTC.

This clone was recorded a few times. This rearrangement joins TRBV7-2 to TRBJ2-5; D is perhaps TRBD2 (6 bases). Between the trimmed V and J ends, which lost 5 bases and 3 bases, there was a span of 10 bases. The CDR3 totals 13 residues. Germline CDR1 reads SGHTA; CDR2 reads FQGNSA. The CDR3 is CASSRGGEETQYF. CDR3 sequence (DNA): TGTGCCAGCAGCAGGGGCGGGGAAGAGACCCAGTACTTC. The entire variable domain, with the rest obtained from reference TRBV7-2 and TRBJ2-5, is as follows: GAGVSQSPSNKVTEKGKDVELRCDPISGHTALYWYRQSLGQGLEFLIYFQGNSAPDKSGLPSDRFSAERTGGSVSTLTIQRTQQEDSAVYLCASSRGGEETQYFGPGTRLLVL.

This rearrangement joins TRBV10-3 to TRBJ1-2, with D perhaps matching TRBD1 (5 bases). Trimming shortened V by 6 bases and J by 3 bases, and 14 bases separated the two germline ends. Germline V lookup: CDR1 ENHRY, CDR2 SYGVKD. This CDR3 comprises 14 residues. DNA for the CDR3: TGTGCCATCAGGGCCGATGGAGGGGACTATGGCTACACCTTC. Translated: CAIRADGGDYGYTF.

This clone was observed a few times. The gene calls are TRBV30 and TRBJ2-3, with TRBD1 identical over 7 bases. The germline V gene has CDR1 GTSNPN and CDR2 SVGIG (reference sequence). This CDR3 is built from 14 residues. With V trimmed by 6 bases and J by 8 bases, 14 bases remained unmatched. In DNA form, the CDR3 reads TGTGCCTGCGAGGGGGCAGCCAACAGAGGTACGCAGTATTTT. Translated, it gives CACEGAANRGTQYF. The full variable domain, in which reference TRBV30 and TRBJ2-3 provide the parts outside the CDR3, is SQTIHQWPATLVQPVGSPLSLECTVEGTSNPNLYWYRQAAGRGLQLLFYSVGIGQISSEVPQNLSASRPQDRQFILSSKKLLLSDSGFYLCACEGAANRGTQYFGPGTRLTVL.

This clone occurred a few times. The V call is TRBV30, the J call TRBJ2-5; 11 bases align to TRBD2. This CDR3 is built from 14 residues. V was pared by 3 bases and J by 7 bases, with 7 bases of the junction left unmatched. Germline V gene sequence: CDR1 GTSNPN, CDR2 SVGIG (reference sequence). This CDR3 reads CAWRIAGGRVTQYF. In nucleotides, the CDR3 is TGTGCCTGGAGAATAGCGGGGGGGCGGGTGACCCAGTACTTC. The variable domain in full, with the rest retrieved from reference TRBV30 and TRBJ2-5, is SQTIHQWPATLVQPVGSPLSLECTVEGTSNPNLYWYRQAAGRGLQLLFYSVGIGQISSEVPQNLSASRPQDRQFILSSKKLLLSDSGFYLCAWRIAGGRVTQYFGPGTRLLVL.

The genes are TRBV7-6 and TRBJ2-2; 10 nucleotides line up with TRBD2. The CDR3 sequence is 16 residues long. Germline V gene data show CDR1 as SGHVS and CDR2 as FNYEAQ. J was trimmed by 5 bases and V by 1 base; bases with no gene match: 4. CDR3 loop: CASSLEGSGGTGELFF. The CDR3 bases are TGTGCCAGCAGCTTAGAGGGTAGCGGGGGGACCGGGGAGCTGTTTTTT.

This chain joins TRBV23-1 and TRBJ2-2; a possible D gene is TRBD1 (6 bases). TRBV23-1 is classed as an ORF, of uncertain function. The V and J ends lost 4 bases and 0 bases respectively, with 12 bases between them. This CDR3 comprises 16 residues. The CDR3 reads CASSRQGSANTGELFF. CDR3 DNA: TGCGCCAGCAGTCGCCAGGGGTCAGCGAACACCGGGGAGCTGTTTTTT.

The rearrangement uses TRBV19 and TRBJ2-3, with 8 bases identical to TRBD2. Germline-derived CDR1 and CDR2 are LNHDA and SQIVND (reference sequence). After removal of 4 bases from V and 0 bases from J, the junction contained 6 bases not matched to a gene. The CDR3 covers 16 residues. The CDR3 is CASSSGGKPSTDTQYF. The CDR3 bases are TGTGCCAGTAGTAGCGGGGGGAAGCCTAGCACAGATACGCAGTATTTT.

This rearrangement joins TRBV5-4 to TRBJ2-1, with D perhaps matching TRBD1 (5 bases). This CDR3 region has 12 residues. Germline values: CDR1 SGHNT, CDR2 YYREEE (reference sequence). The ends were cut back, 2 bases at V and 5 bases at J, with 5 bases in the middle. The CDR3 region has the DNA TGTGCCAGCAGCTTAGGGGACAATGAGCAGTTCTTC. It is translated as CASSLGDNEQFF.

The sample holds a few counts of this clone. The chain recombines TRBV7-2 with TRBJ2-5; D is perhaps TRBD2 (6 bases). The length of the CDR3 is 14 residues. Germline CDR1 reads SGHTA; CDR2 reads FQGNSA. V was pared by 3 bases and J by 5 bases, with 13 bases between. CDR3 coding DNA: TGTGCCAGCAGCTTGGGGGGAGGTGGGGAGACCCAGTACTTC. Amino acids: CASSLGGGGETQYF.